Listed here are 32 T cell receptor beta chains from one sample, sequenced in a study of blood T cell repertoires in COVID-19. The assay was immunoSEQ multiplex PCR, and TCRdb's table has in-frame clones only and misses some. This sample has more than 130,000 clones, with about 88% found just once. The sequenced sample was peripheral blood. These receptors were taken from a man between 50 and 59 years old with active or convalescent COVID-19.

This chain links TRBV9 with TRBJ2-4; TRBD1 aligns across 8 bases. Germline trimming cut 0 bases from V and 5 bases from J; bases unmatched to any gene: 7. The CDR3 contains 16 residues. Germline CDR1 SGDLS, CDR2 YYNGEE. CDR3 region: CASSVGTGLRQNIQYF. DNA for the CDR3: TGTGCCAGCAGCGTAGGGACAGGGCTCAGACAAAACATTCAGTACTTC.

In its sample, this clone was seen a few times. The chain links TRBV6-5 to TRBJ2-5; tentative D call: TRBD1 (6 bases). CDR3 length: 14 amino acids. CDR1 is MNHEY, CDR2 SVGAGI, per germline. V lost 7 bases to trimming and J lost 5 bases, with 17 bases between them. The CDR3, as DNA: TGTGCCAGCAAGTCACAGGGCTACGGGGAGACCCAGTACTTC. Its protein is CASKSQGYGETQYF.

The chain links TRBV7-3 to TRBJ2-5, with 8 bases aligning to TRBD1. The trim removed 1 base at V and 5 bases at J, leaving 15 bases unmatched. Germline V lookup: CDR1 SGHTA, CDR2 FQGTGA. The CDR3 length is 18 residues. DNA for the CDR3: TGTGCCAGCAGCTTAAGGGGTATGAGGACAGGGCCCAACGAGACCCAGTACTTC. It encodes CASSLRGMRTGPNETQYF.

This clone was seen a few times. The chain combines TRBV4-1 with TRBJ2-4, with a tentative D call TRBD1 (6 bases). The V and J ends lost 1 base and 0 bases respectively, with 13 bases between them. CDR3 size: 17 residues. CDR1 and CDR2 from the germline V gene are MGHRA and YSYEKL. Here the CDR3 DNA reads TGCGCCAGCAGCCAAGTGGGACAAAATGTAGCCAAAAACATTCAGTACTTC. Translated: CASSQVGQNVAKNIQYF.

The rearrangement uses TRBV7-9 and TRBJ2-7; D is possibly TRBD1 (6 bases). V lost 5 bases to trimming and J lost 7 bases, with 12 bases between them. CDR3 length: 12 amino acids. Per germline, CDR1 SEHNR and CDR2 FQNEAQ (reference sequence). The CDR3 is CASSQDQGEQYF. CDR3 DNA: TGTGCCAGCAGCCAGGACCAGGGGGAGCAGTACTTC.

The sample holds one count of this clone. The CDR3 bases are TGTGCCATCAGTGAGGGGGGACTAGCGGGTTACGAGCAGTACTTC. Protein sequence: CAISEGGLAGYEQYF. The chain combines TRBV10-3 with TRBJ2-7; 12 bases align to TRBD2. The germline gives CDR1 ENHRY, CDR2 SYGVKD. V trimming: 2 bases; J trimming: 4 bases; junction bases outside the gene matches: 3. This CDR3 has 15 amino acids.

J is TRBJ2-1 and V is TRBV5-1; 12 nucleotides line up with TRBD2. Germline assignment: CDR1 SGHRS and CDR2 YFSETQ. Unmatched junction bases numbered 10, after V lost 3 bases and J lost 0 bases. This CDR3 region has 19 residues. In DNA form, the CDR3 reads TGCGCCAGCAGCTCCCCGGGACTAGCGGGTGGAAGCTCCTACAATGAGCAGTTCTTC. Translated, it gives CASSSPGLAGGSSYNEQFF.

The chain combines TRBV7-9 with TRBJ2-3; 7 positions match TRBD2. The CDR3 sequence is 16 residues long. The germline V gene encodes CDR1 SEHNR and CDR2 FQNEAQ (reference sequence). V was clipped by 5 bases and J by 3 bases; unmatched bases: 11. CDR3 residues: CASSPRGRAGTDTQYF. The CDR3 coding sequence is TGTGCCAGCAGCCCTAGAGGGAGGGCCGGGACAGATACGCAGTATTTT.

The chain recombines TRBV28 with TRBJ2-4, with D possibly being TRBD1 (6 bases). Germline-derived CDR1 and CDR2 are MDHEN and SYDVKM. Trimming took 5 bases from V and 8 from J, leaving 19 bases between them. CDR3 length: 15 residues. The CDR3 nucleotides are TGTGCCAGCAGTGGAGCCGGGACACGGGGACACATTCAGTACTTC. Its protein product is CASSGAGTRGHIQYF.

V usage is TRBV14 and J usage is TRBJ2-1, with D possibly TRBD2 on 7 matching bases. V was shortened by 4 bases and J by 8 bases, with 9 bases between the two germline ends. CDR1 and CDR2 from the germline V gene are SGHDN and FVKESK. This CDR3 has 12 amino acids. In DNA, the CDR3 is TGTGCCAGCAGCCCGGGGGGCGATGAGCAGTTCTTC. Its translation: CASSPGGDEQFF.

In DNA form, the CDR3 reads TGTGCCATCAGTGCCACCTACGAGCAGTACTTC. As protein: CAISATYEQYF. The chain has TRBV10-3 and TRBJ2-7; D is undetermined. The germline CDR1 and CDR2 sequences are ENHRY and SYGVKD. Trimming removed 4 bases at V and 2 bases at J, with 3 bases between. CDR3 length: 11 residues.

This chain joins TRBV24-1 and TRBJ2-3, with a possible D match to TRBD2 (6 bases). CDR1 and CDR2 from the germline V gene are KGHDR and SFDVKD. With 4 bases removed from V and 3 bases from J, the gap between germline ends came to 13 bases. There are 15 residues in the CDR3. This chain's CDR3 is CATSERDLVTDTQYF. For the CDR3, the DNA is TGTGCCACCAGTGAGCGGGACCTCGTTACAGATACGCAGTATTTT.

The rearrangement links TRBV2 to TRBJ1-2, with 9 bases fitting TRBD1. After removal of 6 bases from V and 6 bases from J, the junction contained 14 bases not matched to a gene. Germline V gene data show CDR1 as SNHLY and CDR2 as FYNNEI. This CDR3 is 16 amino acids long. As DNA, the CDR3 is TGTGCCAGCAGCGGACAGGGGTTTGAAGTTCGAGATGGCTACACCTTC. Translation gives CASSGQGFEVRDGYTF.

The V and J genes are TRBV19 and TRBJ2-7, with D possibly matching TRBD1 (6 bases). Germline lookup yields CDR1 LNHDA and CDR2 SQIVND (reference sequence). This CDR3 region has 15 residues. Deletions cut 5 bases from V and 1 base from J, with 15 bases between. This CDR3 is CASSDGQKTSYEQYF. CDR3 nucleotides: TGTGCCAGTAGTGACGGACAGAAAACTTCCTACGAGCAGTACTTC. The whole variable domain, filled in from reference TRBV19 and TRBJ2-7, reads DGGITQSPKYLFRKEGQNVTLSCEQNLNHDAMYWYRQDPGQGLRLIYYSQIVNDFQKGDIAEGYSVSREKKESFPLTVTSAQKNPTAFYLCASSDGQKTSYEQYFGPGTRLTVT.

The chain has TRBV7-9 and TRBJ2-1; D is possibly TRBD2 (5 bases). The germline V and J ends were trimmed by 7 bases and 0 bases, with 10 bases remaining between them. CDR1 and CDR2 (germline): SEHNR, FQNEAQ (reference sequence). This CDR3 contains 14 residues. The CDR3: CASTRAGSYNEQFF. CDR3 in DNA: TGTGCCAGCACTCGGGCGGGCTCCTACAATGAGCAGTTCTTC. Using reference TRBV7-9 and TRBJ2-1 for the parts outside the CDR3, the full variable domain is DTGVSQNPRHKITKRGQNVTFRCDPISEHNRLYWYRQTLGQGPEFLTYFQNEAQLEKSRLLSDRFSAERPKGSFSTLEIQRTEQGDSAMYLCASTRAGSYNEQFFGPGTRLTVL.

CDR3: CATSEPTDPANSPLHF. For the CDR3, the DNA is TGTGCCACCAGTGAACCGACAGATCCCGCCAATTCACCCCTCCACTTT. J is TRBJ1-6 and V is TRBV24-1, with D possibly matching TRBD1 (5 bases). V was trimmed by 4 bases and J by 7 bases, leaving 16 bases between them. Germline V gene data show CDR1 as KGHDR and CDR2 as SFDVKD. The CDR3 covers 16 residues.

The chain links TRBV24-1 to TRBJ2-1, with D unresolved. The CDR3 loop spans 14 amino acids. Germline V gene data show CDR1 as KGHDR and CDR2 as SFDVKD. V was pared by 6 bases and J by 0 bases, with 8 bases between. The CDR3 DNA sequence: TGTGCCACCAGTCGGTCATACTCCTACAATGAGCAGTTCTTC. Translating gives CATSRSYSYNEQFF.

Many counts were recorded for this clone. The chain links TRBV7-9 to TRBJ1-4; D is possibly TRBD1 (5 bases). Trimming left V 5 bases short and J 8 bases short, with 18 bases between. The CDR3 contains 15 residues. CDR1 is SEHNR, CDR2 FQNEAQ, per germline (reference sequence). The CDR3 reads CASSLPIGAGEKLFF. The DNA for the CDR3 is TGTGCCAGCAGCCTACCTATTGGGGCTGGAGAAAAACTGTTTTTT.

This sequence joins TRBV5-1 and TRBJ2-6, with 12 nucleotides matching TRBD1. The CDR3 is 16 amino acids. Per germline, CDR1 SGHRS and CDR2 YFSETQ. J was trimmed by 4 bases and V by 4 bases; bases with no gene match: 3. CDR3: CASSPGQGAGANVLTF. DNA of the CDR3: TGCGCCAGCAGCCCGGGACAGGGGGCCGGGGCCAACGTCCTGACTTTC.

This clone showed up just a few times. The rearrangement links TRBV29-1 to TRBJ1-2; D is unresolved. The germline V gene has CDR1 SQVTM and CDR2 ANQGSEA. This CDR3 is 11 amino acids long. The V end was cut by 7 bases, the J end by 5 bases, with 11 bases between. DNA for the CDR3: TGCAGCGCCGGGAAGATTTATGGCTACACCTTC. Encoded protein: CSAGKIYGYTF.

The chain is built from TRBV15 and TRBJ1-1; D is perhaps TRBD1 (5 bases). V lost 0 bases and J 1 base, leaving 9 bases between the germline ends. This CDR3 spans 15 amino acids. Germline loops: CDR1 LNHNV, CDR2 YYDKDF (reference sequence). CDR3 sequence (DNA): TGTGCCACCAGCAGAGACCAGGGAAGGAACACTGAAGCTTTCTTT. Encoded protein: CATSRDQGRNTEAFF.

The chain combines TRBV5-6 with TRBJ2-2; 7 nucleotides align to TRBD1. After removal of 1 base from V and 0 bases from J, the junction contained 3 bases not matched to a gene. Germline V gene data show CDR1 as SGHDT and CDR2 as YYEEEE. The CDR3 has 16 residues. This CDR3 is CASSLQGTANTGELFF. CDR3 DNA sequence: TGTGCCAGCAGCTTGCAGGGGACAGCGAACACCGGGGAGCTGTTTTTT.

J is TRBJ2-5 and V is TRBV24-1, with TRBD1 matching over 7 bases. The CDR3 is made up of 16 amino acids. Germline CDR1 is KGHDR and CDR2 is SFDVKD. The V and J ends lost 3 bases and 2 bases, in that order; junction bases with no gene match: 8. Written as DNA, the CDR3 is TGTGCCACCAGTGATCCCCGGGACAGTTTGCAAGAGACCCAGTACTTC. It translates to CATSDPRDSLQETQYF.

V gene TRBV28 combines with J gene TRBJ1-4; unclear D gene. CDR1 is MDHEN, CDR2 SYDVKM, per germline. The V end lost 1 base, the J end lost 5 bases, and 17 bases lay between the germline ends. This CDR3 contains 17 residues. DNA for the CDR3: TGTGCCAGCAGTTTATCCCTTTCGGGGAGGATCAATGAAAAACTGTTTTTT. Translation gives CASSLSLSGRINEKLFF.

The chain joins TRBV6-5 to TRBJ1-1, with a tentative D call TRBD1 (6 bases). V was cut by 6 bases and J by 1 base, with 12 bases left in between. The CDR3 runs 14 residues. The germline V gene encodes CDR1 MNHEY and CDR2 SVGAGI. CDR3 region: CASSRAGANTEAFF. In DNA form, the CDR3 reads TGTGCCAGCAGCCGGGCAGGGGCGAACACTGAAGCTTTCTTT.

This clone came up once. The CDR3 region is CASSEETGRRTEAFF. For the CDR3, the DNA is TGTGCCAGCAGTGAAGAGACAGGGAGAAGGACTGAAGCTTTCTTT. The chain has TRBV2 and TRBJ1-1, with TRBD1 matching 7 bases. The CDR3 is 15 residues long. Per germline, CDR1 SNHLY and CDR2 FYNNEI. V was pared by 1 base and J by 5 bases, with 7 bases of the junction left unmatched.

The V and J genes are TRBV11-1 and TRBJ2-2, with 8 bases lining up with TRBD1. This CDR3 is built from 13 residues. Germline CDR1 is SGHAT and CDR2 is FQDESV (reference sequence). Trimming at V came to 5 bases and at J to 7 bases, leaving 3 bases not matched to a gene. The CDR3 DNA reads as TGTGCCAGCAGCAATGACAGGGGCGGGGAGCTGTTTTTT. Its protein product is CASSNDRGGELFF. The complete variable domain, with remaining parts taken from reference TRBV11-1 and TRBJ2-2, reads EAEVAQSPRYKITEKSQAVAFWCDPISGHATLYWYRQILGQGPELLVQFQDESVVDDSQLPKDRFSAERLKGVDSTLKIQPAELGDSAMYLCASSNDRGGELFFGEGSRLTVL.

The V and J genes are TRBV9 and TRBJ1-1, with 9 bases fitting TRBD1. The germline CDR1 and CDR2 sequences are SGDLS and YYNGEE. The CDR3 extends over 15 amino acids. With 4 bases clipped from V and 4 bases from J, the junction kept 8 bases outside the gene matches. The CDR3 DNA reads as TGTGCCAGCAGCCCTCGGACAGGGGCCGTCACTGAAGCTTTCTTT. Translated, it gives CASSPRTGAVTEAFF.

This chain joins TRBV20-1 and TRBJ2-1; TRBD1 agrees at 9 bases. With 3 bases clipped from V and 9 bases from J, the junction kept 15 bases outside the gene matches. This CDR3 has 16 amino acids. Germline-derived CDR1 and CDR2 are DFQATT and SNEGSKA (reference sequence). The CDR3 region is CSASRYRDRARGEQFF. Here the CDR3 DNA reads TGCAGTGCTAGTCGCTACCGGGACAGGGCACGCGGTGAGCAGTTCTTC.

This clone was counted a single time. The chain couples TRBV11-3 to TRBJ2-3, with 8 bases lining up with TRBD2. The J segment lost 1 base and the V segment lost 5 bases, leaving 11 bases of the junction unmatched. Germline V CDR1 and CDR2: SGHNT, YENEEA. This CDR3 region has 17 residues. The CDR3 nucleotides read TGTGCCAGCAGCCGGGGGAAATTGACTAGCGGCACAGATACGCAGTATTTT. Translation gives CASSRGKLTSGTDTQYF.

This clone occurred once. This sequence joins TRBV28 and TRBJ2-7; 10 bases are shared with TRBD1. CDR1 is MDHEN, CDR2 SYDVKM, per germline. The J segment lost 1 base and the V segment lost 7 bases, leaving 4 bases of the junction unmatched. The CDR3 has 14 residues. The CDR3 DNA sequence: TGTGCCAGCAAACCGGGACAGGGGTCCTACGAGCAGTACTTC. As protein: CASKPGQGSYEQYF.

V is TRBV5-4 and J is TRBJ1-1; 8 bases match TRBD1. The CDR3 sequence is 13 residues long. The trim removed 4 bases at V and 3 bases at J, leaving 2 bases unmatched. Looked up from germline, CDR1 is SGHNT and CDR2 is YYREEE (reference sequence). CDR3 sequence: CASSQTGDTEAFF. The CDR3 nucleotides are TGTGCCAGCAGCCAGACAGGGGACACTGAAGCTTTCTTT.